This T cell receptor beta chain was recorded in a study of PD-1 blockade in classical Hodgkin lymphoma. Points from the study as a whole: Nivolumab initiation under 1 year post-ASCT meant exclusion. Healthy donors were reported to have higher baseline TCR diversity than newly diagnosed patients. While CD8+ TCR diversity did not rise significantly by C4D1, CD4+ TCR diversity did. Nothing has yet pinned down what causes the repertoire differences, possibly disease activity or prior therapy.

Time point noted: cycle 4 day 1 (C4D1), after 6 weeks of nivolumab. Relapse was seen in all patients after autologous stem cell transplantation, and brentuximab vedotin exposure was variable. The method was immunoSEQ multiplex PCR; TCRdb's version includes in-frame clones alone and lacks a portion of them. Of tens of thousands of clones listed, about nine tenths were seen once; the top ten hold approximately 3%. The sample holds a few counts of this clone. Its specificity is unknown. From germline, CDR1 is LNHDA and CDR2 SQIVND (reference sequence). The CDR3 covers 16 residues. Trimming pared 5 bases from V and 0 bases from J, leaving 14 bases between.

This chain joins TRBV19 and TRBJ1-5; TRBD1 is a possible D gene (6 bases). The source material was peripheral blood mononuclear cells (PBMCs), sampled before the fourth cycle of nivolumab. The TCR originated in a human donor with classical Hodgkin lymphoma. CDR3 protein: CASSPRGGGSNQPQHF. The DNA of the CDR3 is TGTGCCAGTAGTCCCCGGGGAGGGGGTAGCAATCAGCCCCAGCATTTT.